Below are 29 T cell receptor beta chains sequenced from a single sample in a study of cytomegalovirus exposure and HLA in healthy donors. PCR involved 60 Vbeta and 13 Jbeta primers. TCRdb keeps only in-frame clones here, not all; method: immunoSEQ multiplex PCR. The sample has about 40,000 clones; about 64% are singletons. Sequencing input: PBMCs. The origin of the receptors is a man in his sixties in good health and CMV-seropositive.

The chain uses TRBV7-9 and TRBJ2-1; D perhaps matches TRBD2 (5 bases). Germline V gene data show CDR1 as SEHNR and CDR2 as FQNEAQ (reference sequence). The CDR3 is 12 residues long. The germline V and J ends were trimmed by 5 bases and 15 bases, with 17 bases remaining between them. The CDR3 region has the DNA TGTGCCAGCAGCCCGGACTCCCGCTGGCGGTTCTTC. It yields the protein CASSPDSRWRFF.

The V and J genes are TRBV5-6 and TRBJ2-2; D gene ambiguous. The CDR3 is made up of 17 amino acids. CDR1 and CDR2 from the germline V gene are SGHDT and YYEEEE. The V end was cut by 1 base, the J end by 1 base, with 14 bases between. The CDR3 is CASSLLADLGNTGELFF. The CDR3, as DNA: TGTGCCAGCAGCTTGCTGGCGGATCTCGGGAACACCGGGGAGCTGTTTTTT. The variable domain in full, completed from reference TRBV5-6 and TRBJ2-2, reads DAGVTQSPTHLIKTRGQQVTLRCSPKSGHDTVSWYQQALGQGPQFIFQYYEEEERQRGNFPDRFSGHQFPNYSSELNVNALLLGDSALYLCASSLLADLGNTGELFFGEGSRLTVL.

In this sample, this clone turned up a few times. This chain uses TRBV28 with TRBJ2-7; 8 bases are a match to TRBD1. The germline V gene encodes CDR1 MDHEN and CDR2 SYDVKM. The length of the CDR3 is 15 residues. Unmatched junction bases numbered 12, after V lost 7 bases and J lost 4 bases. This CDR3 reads CASTPSWDRLYEQYF. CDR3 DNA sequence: TGTGCCAGCACTCCCAGTTGGGACAGGTTATACGAGCAGTACTTC.

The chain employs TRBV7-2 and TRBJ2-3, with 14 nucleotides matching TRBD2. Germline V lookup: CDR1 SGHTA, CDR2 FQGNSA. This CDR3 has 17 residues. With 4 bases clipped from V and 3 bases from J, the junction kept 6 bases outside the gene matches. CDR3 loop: CASSYPGTSGRTDTQYF. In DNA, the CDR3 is TGTGCCAGCAGCTACCCCGGGACTAGCGGGAGAACAGATACGCAGTATTTT. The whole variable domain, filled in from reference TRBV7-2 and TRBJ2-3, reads GAGVSQSPSNKVTEKGKDVELRCDPISGHTALYWYRQSLGQGLEFLIYFQGNSAPDKSGLPSDRFSAERTGGSVSTLTIQRTQQEDSAVYLCASSYPGTSGRTDTQYFGPGTRLTVL.

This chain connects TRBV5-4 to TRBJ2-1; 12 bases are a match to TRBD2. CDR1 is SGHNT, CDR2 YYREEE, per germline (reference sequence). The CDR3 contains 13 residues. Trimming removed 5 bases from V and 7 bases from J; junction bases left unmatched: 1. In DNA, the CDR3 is TGTGCCAGCAGGCTAGCGGGGGGGAATGAGCAGTTCTTC. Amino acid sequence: CASRLAGGNEQFF.

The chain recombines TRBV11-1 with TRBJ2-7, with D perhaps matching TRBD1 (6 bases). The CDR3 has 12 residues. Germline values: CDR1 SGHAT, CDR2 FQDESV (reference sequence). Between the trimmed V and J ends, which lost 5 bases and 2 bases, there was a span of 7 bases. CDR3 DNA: TGTGCCAGCAGCGCAGGGGCCTACGAGCAGTACTTC. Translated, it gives CASSAGAYEQYF.

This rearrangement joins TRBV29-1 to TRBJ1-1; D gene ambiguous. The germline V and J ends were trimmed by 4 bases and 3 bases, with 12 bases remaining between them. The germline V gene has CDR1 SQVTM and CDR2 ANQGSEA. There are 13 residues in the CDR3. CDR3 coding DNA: TGCAGCGTTGGATCGGGAGGATACACTGAAGCTTTCTTT. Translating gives CSVGSGGYTEAFF.

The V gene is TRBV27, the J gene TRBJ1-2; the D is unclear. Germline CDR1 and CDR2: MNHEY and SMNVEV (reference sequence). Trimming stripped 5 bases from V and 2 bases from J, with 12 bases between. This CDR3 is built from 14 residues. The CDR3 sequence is CASSPLTGNYGYTF. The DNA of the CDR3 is TGTGCCAGCAGTCCCTTGACGGGAAACTATGGCTACACCTTC.

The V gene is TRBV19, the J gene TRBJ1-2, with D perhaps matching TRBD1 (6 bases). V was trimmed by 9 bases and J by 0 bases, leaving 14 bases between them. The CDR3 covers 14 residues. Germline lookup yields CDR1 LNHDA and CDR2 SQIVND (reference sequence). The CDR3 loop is CASLQGPANYGYTF. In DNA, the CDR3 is TGTGCCAGCCTCCAGGGGCCAGCTAACTATGGCTACACCTTC.

The CDR3 region has the DNA TGTGCCAGCAGCTTGGCCGGCTATGCGGGAGTCTACGAGCAGTACTTC. Its translation: CASSLAGYAGVYEQYF. V gene TRBV5-4 combines with J gene TRBJ2-7, with 7 bases lining up with TRBD2. J gave up 3 bases and V 0 bases, and 9 bases lay outside the gene matches. This CDR3 spans 16 amino acids. Germline V gives CDR1 SGHNT, CDR2 YYREEE (reference sequence). Variable domain in full (rest from reference TRBV5-4 and TRBJ2-7): ETGVTQSPTHLIKTRGQQVTLRCSSQSGHNTVSWYQQALGQGPQFIFQYYREEENGRGNFPPRFSGLQFPNYSSELNVNALELDDSALYLCASSLAGYAGVYEQYFGPGTRLTVT.

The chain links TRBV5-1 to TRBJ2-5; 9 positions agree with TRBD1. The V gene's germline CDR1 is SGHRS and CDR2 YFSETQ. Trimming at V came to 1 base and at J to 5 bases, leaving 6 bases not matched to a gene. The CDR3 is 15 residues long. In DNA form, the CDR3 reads TGCGCCAGCAGCTTGAATACAGGGGGCAGGGAGACCCAGTACTTC. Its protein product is CASSLNTGGRETQYF.

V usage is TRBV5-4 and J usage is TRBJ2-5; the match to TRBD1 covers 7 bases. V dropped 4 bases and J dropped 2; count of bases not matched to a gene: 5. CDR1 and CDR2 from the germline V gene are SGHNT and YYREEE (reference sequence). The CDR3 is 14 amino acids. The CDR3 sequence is CASSKQGPQETQYF. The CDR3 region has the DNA TGTGCCAGCAGCAAACAGGGGCCACAAGAGACCCAGTACTTC.

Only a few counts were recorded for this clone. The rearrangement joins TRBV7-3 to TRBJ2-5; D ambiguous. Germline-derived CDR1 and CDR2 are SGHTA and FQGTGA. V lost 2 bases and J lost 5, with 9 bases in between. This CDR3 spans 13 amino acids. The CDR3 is CASSLAHQETQYF. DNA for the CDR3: TGTGCCAGCAGCTTAGCCCATCAGGAGACCCAGTACTTC.

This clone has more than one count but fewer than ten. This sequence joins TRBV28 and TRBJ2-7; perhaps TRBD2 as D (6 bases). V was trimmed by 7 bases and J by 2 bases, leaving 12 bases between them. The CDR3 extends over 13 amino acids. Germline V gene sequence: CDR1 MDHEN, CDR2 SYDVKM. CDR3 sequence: CASNKGLTYEQYF. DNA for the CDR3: TGTGCCAGCAATAAAGGACTAACCTACGAGCAGTACTTC. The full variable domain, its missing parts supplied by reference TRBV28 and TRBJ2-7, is DVKVTQSSRYLVKRTGEKVFLECVQDMDHENMFWYRQDPGLGLRLIYFSYDVKMKEKGDIPEGYSVSREKKERFSLILESASTNQTSMYLCASNKGLTYEQYFGPGTRLTVT.

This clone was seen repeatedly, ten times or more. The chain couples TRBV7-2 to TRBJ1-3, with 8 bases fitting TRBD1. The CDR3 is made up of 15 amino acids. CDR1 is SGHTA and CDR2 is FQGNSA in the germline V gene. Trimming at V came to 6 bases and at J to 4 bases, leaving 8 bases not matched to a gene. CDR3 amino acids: CASRPRTGWGNTIYF. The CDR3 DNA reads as TGTGCCAGCAGACCTAGGACAGGGTGGGGAAACACCATATATTTT.

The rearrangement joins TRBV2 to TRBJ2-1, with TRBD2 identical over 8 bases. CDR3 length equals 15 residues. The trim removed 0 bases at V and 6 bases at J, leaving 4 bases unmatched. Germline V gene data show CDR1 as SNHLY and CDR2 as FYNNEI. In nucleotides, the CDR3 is TGTGCCAGCAGTGAAGCCCCGGGAGGGCCCAATGAGCAGTTCTTC. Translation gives CASSEAPGGPNEQFF.

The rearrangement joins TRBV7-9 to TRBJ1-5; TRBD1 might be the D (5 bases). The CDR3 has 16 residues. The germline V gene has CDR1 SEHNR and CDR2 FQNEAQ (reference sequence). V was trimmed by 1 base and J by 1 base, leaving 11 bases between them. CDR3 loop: CASSLGDSGSNQPQHF. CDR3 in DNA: TGTGCCAGCAGCTTAGGGGACTCTGGAAGCAATCAGCCCCAGCATTTT.

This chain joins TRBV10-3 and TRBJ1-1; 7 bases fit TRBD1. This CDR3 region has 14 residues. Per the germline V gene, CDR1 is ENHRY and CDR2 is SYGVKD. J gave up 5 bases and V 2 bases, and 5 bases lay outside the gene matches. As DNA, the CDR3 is TGTGCCATCAGTGAGGAGGGGGCGGTTACTGAAGCTTTCTTT. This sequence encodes CAISEEGAVTEAFF.

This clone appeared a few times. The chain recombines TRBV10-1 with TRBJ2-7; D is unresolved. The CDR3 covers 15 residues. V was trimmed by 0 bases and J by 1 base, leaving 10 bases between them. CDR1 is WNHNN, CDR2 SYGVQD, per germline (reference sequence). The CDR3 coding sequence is TGCGCCAGCAGTGAGTCGCCGAGTGATTCCTACGAGCAGTACTTC. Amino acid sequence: CASSESPSDSYEQYF.

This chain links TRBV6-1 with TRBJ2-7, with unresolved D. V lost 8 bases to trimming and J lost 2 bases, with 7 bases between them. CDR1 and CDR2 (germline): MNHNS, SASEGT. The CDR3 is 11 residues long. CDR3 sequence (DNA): TGTGCCAGCCGAGAGGCCTACGAGCAGTACTTC. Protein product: CASREAYEQYF.

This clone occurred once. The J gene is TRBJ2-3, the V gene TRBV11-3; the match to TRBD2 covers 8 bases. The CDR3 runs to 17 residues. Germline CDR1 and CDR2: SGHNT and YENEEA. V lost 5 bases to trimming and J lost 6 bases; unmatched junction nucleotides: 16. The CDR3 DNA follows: TGTGCCAGCAGCCCCCCCCTGGGGCCGGGAGGGGGGGATACGCAGTATTTT. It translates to CASSPPLGPGGGDTQYF.

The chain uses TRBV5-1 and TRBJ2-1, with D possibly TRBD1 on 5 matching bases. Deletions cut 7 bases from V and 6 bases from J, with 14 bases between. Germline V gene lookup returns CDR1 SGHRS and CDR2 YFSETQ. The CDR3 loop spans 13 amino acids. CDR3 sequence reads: CASGAGNTNEQFF. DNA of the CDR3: TGCGCCAGCGGGGCAGGGAACACCAATGAGCAGTTCTTC.

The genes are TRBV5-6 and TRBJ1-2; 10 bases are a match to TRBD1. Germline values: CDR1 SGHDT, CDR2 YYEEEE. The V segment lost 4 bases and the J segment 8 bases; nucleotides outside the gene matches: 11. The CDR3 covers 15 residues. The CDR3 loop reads CASSLSGTGDWGYTF. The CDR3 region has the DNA TGTGCCAGCAGCCTTTCCGGGACAGGGGACTGGGGCTACACCTTC.

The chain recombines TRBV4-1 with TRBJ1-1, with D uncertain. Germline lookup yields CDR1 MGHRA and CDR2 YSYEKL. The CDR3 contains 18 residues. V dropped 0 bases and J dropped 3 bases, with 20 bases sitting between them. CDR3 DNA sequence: TGCGCCAGCAGCCAAGATCGTGGCTCGAGAACTCGGGACACTGAAGCTTTCTTT. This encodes CASSQDRGSRTRDTEAFF.

CDR3 in amino acids: CASSSGYGYTF. In DNA form, the CDR3 reads TGTGCCAGCAGCAGTGGCTATGGCTACACCTTC. V is TRBV6-5 and J is TRBJ1-2; no definite D call. With 6 bases removed from V and 4 bases from J, the gap between germline ends came to 6 bases. The CDR3 totals 11 residues. The V gene's germline CDR1 is MNHEY and CDR2 SVGAGI.

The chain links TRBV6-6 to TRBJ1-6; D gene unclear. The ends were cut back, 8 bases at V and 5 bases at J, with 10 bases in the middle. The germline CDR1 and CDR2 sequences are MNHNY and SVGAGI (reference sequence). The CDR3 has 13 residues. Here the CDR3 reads CASRGGDNSPLHF. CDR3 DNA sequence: TGTGCCAGCCGGGGAGGAGATAATTCACCCCTCCACTTT.

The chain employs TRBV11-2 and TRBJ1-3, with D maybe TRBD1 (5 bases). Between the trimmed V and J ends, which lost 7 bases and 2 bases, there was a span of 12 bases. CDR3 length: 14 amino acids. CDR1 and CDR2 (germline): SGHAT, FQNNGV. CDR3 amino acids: CASTRRGAGNTIYF. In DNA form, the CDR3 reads TGTGCCAGCACTCGCCGGGGGGCTGGAAACACCATATATTTT.

This CDR3 reads CASSKPRDRGSHEQYF. DNA of the CDR3: TGTGCCAGCAGCAAGCCCCGGGACAGGGGTTCTCACGAGCAGTACTTC. V is TRBV28 and J is TRBJ2-7; 10 bases map to TRBD1. CDR3 length equals 16 residues. J gave up 5 bases and V 6 bases, and 13 bases lay outside the gene matches. Germline loops: CDR1 MDHEN, CDR2 SYDVKM.

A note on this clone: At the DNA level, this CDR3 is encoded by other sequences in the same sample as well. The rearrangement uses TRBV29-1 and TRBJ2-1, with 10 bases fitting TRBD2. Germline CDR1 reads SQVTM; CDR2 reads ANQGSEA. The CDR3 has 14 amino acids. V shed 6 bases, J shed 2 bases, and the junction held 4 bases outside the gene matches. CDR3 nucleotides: TGCAGCGTGAGGACTAGCGGTGCCTACAATGAGCAGTTCTTC. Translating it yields CSVRTSGAYNEQFF.